This T cell receptor (beta chain) was identified during a study of blood T cells in healthy people across ages. In the study overall: Template switching caught about one barcoded beta molecule for each two T cells.

A J-beta primer mix and a sample-barcoded 5' primer were used in a second PCR of about 7 to 12 cycles. TCRdb fed the 5' RACE reads into MiXCR, producing one record per CDR3 protein. The sample shows about 1.8 million distinct CDR3 sequences, roughly 50% of them seen only once. Germline CDR1 is SGHRS and CDR2 is YFSETQ. CDR3 length: 17 amino acids. V trimming: 4 bases; J trimming: 4 bases; junction bases outside the gene matches: 15. This TCR derives from a middle-aged woman in good health. Material: blood. This chain links TRBV5-1 with TRBJ2-3; 7 nucleotides match TRBD2. Here the CDR3 reads CASSLGSGGWLSDTQYF. The CDR3 DNA is TGCGCCAGCAGCCTCGGGTCGGGGGGTTGGTTGTCAGATACGCAGTATTTT.